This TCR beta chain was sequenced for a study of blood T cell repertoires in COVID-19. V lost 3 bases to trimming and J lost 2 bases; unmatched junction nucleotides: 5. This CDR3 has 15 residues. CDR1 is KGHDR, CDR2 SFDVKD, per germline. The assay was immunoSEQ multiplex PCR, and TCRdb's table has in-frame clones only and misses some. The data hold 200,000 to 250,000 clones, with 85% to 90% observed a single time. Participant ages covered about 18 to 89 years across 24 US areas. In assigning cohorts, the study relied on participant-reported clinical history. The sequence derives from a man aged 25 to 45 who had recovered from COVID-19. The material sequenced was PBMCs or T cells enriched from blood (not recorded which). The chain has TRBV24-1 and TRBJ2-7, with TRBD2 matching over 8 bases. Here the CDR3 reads CATSDPSGGAYEQYF. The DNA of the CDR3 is TGTGCCACCAGTGATCCGTCCGGGGGGGCCTACGAGCAGTACTTC.